This T cell receptor (beta chain) derives from a study of PD-1 blockade in classical Hodgkin lymphoma. General observations from the study: Before treatment, TCR diversity in newly diagnosed patients was reportedly lower than in healthy donors.

This table comes from immunoSEQ multiplex PCR, and its TCRdb copy is limited to in-frame clones, with some not included. The data show about 17,000 clones, approximately 77% seen once. Indicated time point: cycle 4 day 1 (C4D1), after less than 7 weeks of nivolumab. Relapse after autologous stem cell transplantation occurred in every patient, and brentuximab vedotin exposure varied. Magnetic negative selection purified CD4+ T cells from thawed PBMCs. This clone has only one observation. The antigen is unknown. The receptor comes from a human donor with classical Hodgkin lymphoma. Sequencing used CD4+ T cells from blood, obtained before the fourth cycle of nivolumab.

This chain's CDR3 is CASSADRGGGQPQHF. CDR3 in DNA: TGTGCCAGCAGTGCGGACAGGGGAGGAGGTCAGCCCCAGCATTTT. V gene TRBV2 combines with J gene TRBJ1-5, with 9 bases aligning to TRBD1. The CDR3 spans 15 residues. The germline V gene encodes CDR1 SNHLY and CDR2 FYNNEI. Germline trimming cut 4 bases from V and 6 bases from J; bases unmatched to any gene: 7. Variable domain in full (rest from reference TRBV2 and TRBJ1-5): EPEVTQTPSHQVTQMGQEVILRCVPISNHLYFYWYRQILGQKVEFLVSFYNNEISEKSEIFDDQFSVERPDGSNFTLKIRSTKLEDSAMYFCASSADRGGGQPQHFGDGTRLSIL.